The T cell receptor (beta chain) described here comes from a study of T cells in localized non-small cell lung cancer. As to this clone: What it binds is not known.

Broader study findings: A median of 57 clones ranked among the top 100 in tumor appeared in adjacent lung. Only one tumor region went through sequencing, so heterogeneity may still be there. Blood T cell density predicted longer survival; adjacent-lung clonality, shorter. It was uninvolved adjacent lung that showed the highest T cell clonality, exceeding tumor.

Data came from immunoSEQ multiplex PCR; TCRdb stores just in-frame clones and leaves some out. In the table there are around 28,000 clones, roughly 94% of which are singletons. Trimming removed 2 bases from V and 7 bases from J, with 22 bases in between. The length of the CDR3 is 17 residues. CDR1 is SGHVS and CDR2 is FQNEAQ in the germline V gene. The TCR sequence derives from a woman aged 40-69 years with stage I lung adenocarcinoma. V and J are TRBV7-8 and TRBJ2-3; possible D gene TRBD1, 5 bases. Sequencing used peripheral blood, obtained before any cancer treatment. This chain's CDR3 is CASSLSAFKGRMYTQYF. DNA of the CDR3: TGTGCCAGCAGCTTAAGTGCTTTTAAGGGGCGCATGTATACGCAGTATTTT.